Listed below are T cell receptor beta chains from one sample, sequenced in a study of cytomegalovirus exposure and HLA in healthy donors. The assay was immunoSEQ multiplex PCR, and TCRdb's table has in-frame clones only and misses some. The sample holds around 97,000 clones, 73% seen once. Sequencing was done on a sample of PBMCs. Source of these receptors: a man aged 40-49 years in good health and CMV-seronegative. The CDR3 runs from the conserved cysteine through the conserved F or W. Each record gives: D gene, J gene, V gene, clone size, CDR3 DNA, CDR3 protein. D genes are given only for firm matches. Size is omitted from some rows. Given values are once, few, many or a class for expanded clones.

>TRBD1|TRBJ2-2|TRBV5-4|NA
TGTGCCAGCAGCTTGGAGGGGACAGAGAACACCGGGGAGCTGTTTTTT
CASSLEGTENTGELFF
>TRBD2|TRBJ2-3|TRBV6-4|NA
TGTGCCAGCAGTGACAGCAGCGGGGGAGAAGTAGATACGCAGTATTTT
CASSDSSGGEVDTQYF
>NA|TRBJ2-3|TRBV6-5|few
TGTGCCAGCAGTTCTAGCACAGATACGCAGTATTTT
CASSSSTDTQYF
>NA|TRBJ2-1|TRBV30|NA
TGTGCCTGGAGTGTAATCGGCGGGTTACGCTCCTACAATGAGCAGTTCTTC
CAWSVIGGLRSYNEQFF
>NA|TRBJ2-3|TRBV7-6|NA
TGTGCCAGCAGCCCCGGGGGAATGAGCACAGATACGCAGTATTTT
CASSPGGMSTDTQYF
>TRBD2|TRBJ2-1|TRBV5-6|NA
TGTGCCAGCAGCTTGGAACTAGCGGGGGCTTACAATGAGCAGTTCTTC
CASSLELAGAYNEQFF
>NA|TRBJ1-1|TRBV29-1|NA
TGCAGCGTTGATAGGGAGAGTGGCACTGAAGCTTTCTTT
CSVDRESGTEAFF
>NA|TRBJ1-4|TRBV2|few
TGTGCCAGCAGGCCGGGATCTAATGAAAAACTGTTTTTT
CASRPGSNEKLFF
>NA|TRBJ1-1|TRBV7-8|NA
TGTGCCAGCAGCTTATCCCTAAGGAGATGGGAGACTGAAGCTTTCTTT
CASSLSLRRWETEAFF
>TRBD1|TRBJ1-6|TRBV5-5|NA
TGTGCCAGCAGCTTGGGACAGGGGGGCAGCTCCTATAATTCACCCCTCCACTTT
CASSLGQGGSSYNSPLHF
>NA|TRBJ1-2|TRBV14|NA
TGTGCCAGCAGCCGGGGAGAGGGAAACTATGGCTACACCTTC
CASSRGEGNYGYTF
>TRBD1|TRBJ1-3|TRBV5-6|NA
TGTGCCAGCAGCTTGATAGCGGCAGGGGGAGGAAACACCATATATTTT
CASSLIAAGGGNTIYF
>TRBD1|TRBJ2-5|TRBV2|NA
TGTGCCAGCAGAGAACACAGGGGGCGTGGGCGAGGGACCCAGTACTTC
CASREHRGRGRGTQYF
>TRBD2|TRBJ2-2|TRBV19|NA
TGTGCCAGTAGTGATTACAGGTCGGGAGGCACCGGGGAGCTGTTTTTT
CASSDYRSGGTGELFF
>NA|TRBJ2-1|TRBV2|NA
TGTGCCAGCGGCGGCAATGAGCAGTTCTTC
CASGGNEQFF
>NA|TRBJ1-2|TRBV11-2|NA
TGTGCCAGCAGCCTGGGGGGAGGGCCCAACTATGGCTACACCTTC
CASSLGGGPNYGYTF
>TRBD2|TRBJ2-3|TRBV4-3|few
TGCGCCAGCAGCCCCAGGGAGGTACTAGCGGGGGGCTCAGATACGCAGTATTTT
CASSPREVLAGGSDTQYF
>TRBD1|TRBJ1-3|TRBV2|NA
TGTGCCAGCAGTCCACAGGGGGTGGGAGGAAACACCATATATTTT
CASSPQGVGGNTIYF
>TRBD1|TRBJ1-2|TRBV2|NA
TGTGCCATCTCTTGGACAGGGGGTACGTTTGAAGGCTACACCTTC
CAISWTGGTFEGYTF
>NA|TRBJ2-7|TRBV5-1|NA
TGCGCCAGCAGCCCCGGGGGTTTACGAGCGGTGGAGCAGTACTTC
CASSPGGLRAVEQYF
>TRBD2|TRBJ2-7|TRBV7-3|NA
TGTGCCAGCAGCCCCGGCCCAGCGGGGGCAGGAGAGCAGTACTTC
CASSPGPAGAGEQYF
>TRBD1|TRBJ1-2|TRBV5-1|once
TGCGCCAGCAGCTTGGAGACAGGGGGTGAGAGGTATGGCTACACCTTC
CASSLETGGERYGYTF
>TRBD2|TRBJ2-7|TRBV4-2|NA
TGTGCCAGCAGCCAAGATTGGGCGGGGGGTTCCTACGAGCAGTACTTC
CASSQDWAGGSYEQYF
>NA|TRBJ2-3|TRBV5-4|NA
TGTGCCAGCAGCTTTGGGACTGTAACAGATACGCAGTATTTT
CASSFGTVTDTQYF
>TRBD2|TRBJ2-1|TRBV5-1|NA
TGCGCCAGCAGCTTGGTAGCGGGGGGTCACTACAATGAGCAGTTCTTC
CASSLVAGGHYNEQFF
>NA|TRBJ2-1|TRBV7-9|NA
TGTGCCAGCACCCTACTTACAGTCTACAATGAGCAGTTCTTC
CASTLLTVYNEQFF
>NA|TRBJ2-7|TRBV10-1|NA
TGCGCCAGCAGTGAAGATGGGTCCCACAGGCCTGGGGAGCAGTACTTC
CASSEDGSHRPGEQYF
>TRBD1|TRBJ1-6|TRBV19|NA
TGTGCCAGTAGTAGAGGGACAGGAAATTATAATTCACCCCTCCACTTT
CASSRGTGNYNSPLHF
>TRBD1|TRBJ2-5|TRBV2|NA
TGTGCCAGCAGTGCGGGACAGACTCAAGAGACCCAGTACTTC
CASSAGQTQETQYF
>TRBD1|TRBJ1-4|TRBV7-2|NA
TGTGCCAGCAGCTTAGGACAGGGTTGGAATGAAAAACTGTTTTTT
CASSLGQGWNEKLFF
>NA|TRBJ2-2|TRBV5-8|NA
TGTGCCAGCAGCTTGGGACTAACCGCCGGGGAGCTGTTTTTT
CASSLGLTAGELFF
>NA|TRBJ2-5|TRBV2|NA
TGTGCCAGCAGTGAGCTGGGGGGGCCGGAGACCCAGTACTTC
CASSELGGPETQYF
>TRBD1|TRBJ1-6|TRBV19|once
TGTGCCAGTAGTATCCCTACAGGGGGCGTTTCACCCCTCCACTTT
CASSIPTGGVSPLHF
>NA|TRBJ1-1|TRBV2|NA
TGTGCCAGCAGTGTTGAGGGAGAAGCTTTCTTT
CASSVEGEAFF
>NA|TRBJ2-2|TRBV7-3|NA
TGTGCCAGCAGCCCCGGGTCGGGGGAGCTGTTTTTT
CASSPGSGELFF
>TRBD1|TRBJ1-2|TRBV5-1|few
TGCGCCAGCAGCCTAGCGACAGGGGGCGAAGGCTACACCTTC
CASSLATGGEGYTF
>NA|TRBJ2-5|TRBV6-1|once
TGTGCCAGCAGTGAGTCCAGCCAAGAGACCCAGTACTTC
CASSESSQETQYF
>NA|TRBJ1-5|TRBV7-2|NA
TGTGCCAGCAGCTTCAGGGGTAGCAATCAGCCCCAGCATTTT
CASSFRGSNQPQHF
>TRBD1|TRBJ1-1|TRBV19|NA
TGTGCCAGTACCGAGACAGGGGGCGACACTGAAGCTTTCTTT
CASTETGGDTEAFF
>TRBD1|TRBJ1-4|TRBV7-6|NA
TGTGCCAGCAGCTCGCGGCCATCCCAGGGGGCAACTAATGAAAAACTGTTTTTT
CASSSRPSQGATNEKLFF
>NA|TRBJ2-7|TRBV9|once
TGTGCCAGCAGCGTTCAGGGCAGTGGTGAGCAGTACTTC
CASSVQGSGEQYF
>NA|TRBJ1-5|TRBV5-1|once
TGCGCCAGCAGCTTGGATCCGGGAGTTAACGCCCAGCATTTT
CASSLDPGVNAQHF
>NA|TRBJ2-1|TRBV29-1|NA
TGCAGCGTGTACAGGCCCTTTGGGAATGAGCAGTTCTTC
CSVYRPFGNEQFF
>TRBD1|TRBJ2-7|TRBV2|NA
TGTGCCAGCGGGACAGCAGTCTACGAGCAGTACTTC
CASGTAVYEQYF